Given below is one TCR beta chain in context. This CDR3 is built from 14 residues. Deletions cut 1 base from V and 3 bases from J, with 9 bases between. The germline V gene encodes CDR1 SGHVS and CDR2 FQNEAQ. Clones were read by immunoSEQ multiplex PCR, and TCRdb kept only the in-frame ones, dropping some. Of some 75,000 clones detected, about 96% appear once; the ten largest clones hold approximately 1%. This specimen belongs to a study of T cell changes during pregnancy in multiple sclerosis. The V gene is TRBV7-8, the J gene TRBJ1-2; unclear D gene. The receptor's source is a female donor with multiple sclerosis, enrolled in a pregnancy study. This material consisted of peripheral blood, taken in the second trimester of pregnancy. The CDR3 DNA sequence: TGTGCCAGCAGCTTAGATGTAGCAGACTATGGCTACACCTTC. Translating it yields CASSLDVADYGYTF.